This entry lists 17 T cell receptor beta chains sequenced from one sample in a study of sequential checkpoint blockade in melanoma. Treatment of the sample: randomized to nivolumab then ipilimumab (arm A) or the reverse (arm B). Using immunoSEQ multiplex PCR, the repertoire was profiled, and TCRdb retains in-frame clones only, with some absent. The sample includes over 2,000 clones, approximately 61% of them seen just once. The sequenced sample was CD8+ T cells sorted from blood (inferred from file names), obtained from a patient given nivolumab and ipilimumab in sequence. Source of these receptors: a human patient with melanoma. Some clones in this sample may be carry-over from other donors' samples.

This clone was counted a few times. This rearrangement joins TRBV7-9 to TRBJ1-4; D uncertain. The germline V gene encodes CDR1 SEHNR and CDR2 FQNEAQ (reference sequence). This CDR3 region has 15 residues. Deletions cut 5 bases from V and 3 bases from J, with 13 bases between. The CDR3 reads CASSPFQAPNEKLFF. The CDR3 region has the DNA TGTGCCAGCAGCCCCTTCCAGGCCCCTAATGAAAAACTGTTTTTT. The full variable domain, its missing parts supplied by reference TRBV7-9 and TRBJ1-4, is DTGVSQNPRHKITKRGQNVTFRCDPISEHNRLYWYRQTLGQGPEFLTYFQNEAQLEKSRLLSDRFSAERPKGSFSTLEIQRTEQGDSAMYLCASSPFQAPNEKLFFGSGTQLSVL.

The CDR3 sequence is CASSLEGSYGYTF. CDR3 DNA: TGTGCCAGCAGCTTGGAGGGGTCCTATGGCTACACCTTC. V usage is TRBV5-6 and J usage is TRBJ1-2; D perhaps matches TRBD1 (5 bases). Trimming shortened V by 0 bases and J by 4 bases, and 7 bases separated the two germline ends. This CDR3 contains 13 residues. Germline V gene lookup returns CDR1 SGHDT and CDR2 YYEEEE.

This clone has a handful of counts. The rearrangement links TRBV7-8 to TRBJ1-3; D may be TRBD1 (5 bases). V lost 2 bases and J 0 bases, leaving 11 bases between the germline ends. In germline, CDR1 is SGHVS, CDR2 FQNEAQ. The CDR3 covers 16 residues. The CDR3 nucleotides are TGTGCCAGCAGCTTATCGGGCAGGGACTCTGGAAACACCATATATTTT. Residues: CASSLSGRDSGNTIYF.

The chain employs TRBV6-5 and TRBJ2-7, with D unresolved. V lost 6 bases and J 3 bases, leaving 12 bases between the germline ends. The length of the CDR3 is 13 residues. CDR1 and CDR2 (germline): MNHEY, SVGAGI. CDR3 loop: CASSPDKYYEQYF. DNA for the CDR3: TGTGCCAGCAGCCCCGACAAATACTACGAGCAGTACTTC.

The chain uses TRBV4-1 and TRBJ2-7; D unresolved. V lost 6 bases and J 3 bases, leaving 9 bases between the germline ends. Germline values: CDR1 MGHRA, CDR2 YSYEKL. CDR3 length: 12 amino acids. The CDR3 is CASRSEFYEQYF. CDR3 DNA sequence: TGCGCCAGCAGGTCAGAATTCTACGAGCAGTACTTC.

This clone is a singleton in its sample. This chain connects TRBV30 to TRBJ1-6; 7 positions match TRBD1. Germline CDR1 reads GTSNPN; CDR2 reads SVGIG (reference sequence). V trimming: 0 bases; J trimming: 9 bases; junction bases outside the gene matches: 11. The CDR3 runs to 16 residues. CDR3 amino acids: CAWSVSSDRAGSPLHF. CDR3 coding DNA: TGTGCCTGGAGTGTATCTTCCGACAGGGCCGGTTCACCCCTCCACTTT.

The CDR3 sequence is CASSPPGQGASEAFF. The CDR3 region has the DNA TGTGCCAGCAGCCCTCCGGGACAGGGGGCTTCTGAAGCTTTCTTT. The J gene is TRBJ1-1, the V gene TRBV14; 12 bases agree with TRBD1. The V and J ends lost 4 bases and 6 bases, in that order; junction bases with no gene match: 6. The CDR3 totals 15 residues. Germline V gives CDR1 SGHDN, CDR2 FVKESK.

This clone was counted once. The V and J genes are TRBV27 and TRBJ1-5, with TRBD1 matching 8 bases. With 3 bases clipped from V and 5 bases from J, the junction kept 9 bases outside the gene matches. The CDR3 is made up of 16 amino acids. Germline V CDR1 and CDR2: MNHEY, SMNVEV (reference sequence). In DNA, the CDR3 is TGTGCCAGCAGTTTCCGCTACAACAGGGGGGATCAGCCCCAGCATTTT. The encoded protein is CASSFRYNRGDQPQHF.

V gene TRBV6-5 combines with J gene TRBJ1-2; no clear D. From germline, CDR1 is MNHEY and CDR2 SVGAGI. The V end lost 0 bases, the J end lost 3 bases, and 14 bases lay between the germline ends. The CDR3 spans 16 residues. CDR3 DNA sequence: TGTGCCAGCAGTTACTCAACTCACGTGGGCTACTATGGCTACACCTTC. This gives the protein CASSYSTHVGYYGYTF.

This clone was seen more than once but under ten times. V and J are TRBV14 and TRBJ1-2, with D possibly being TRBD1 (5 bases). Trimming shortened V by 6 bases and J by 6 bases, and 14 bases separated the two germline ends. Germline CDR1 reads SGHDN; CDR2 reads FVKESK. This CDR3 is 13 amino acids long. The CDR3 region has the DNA TGTGCCAGCAGAGAGGGCGGAGGGGATGGCTACACCTTC. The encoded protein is CASREGGGDGYTF.

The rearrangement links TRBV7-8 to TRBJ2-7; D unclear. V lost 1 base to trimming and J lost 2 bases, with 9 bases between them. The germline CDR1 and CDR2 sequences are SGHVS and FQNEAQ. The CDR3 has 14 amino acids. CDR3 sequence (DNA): TGTGCCAGCAGCTTAGGCGGCCCAACCTACGAGCAGTACTTC. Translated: CASSLGGPTYEQYF.

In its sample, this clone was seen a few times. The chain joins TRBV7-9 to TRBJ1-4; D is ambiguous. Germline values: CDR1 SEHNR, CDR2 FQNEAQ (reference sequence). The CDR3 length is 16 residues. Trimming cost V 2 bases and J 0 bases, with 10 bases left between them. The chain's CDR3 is CASSLFSPATNEKLFF. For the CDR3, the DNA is TGTGCCAGCAGCTTATTCTCCCCTGCAACTAATGAAAAACTGTTTTTT.

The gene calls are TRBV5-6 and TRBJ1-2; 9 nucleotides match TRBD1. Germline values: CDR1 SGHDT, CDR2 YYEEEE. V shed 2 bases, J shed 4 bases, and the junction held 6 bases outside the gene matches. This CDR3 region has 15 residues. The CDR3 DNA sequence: TGTGCCAGCAGCTTACGACAGGGGGGGAGCTATGGCTACACCTTC. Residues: CASSLRQGGSYGYTF. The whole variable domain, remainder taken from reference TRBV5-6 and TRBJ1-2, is DAGVTQSPTHLIKTRGQQVTLRCSPKSGHDTVSWYQQALGQGPQFIFQYYEEEERQRGNFPDRFSGHQFPNYSSELNVNALLLGDSALYLCASSLRQGGSYGYTFGSGTRLTVV.

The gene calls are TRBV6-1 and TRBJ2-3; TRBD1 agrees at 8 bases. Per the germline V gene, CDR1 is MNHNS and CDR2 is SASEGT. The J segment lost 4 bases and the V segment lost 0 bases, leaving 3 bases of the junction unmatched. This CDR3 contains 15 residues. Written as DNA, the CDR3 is TGTGCCAGCAGTGAAGCGCAACAGGGGGCAGATACGCAGTATTTT. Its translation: CASSEAQQGADTQYF.

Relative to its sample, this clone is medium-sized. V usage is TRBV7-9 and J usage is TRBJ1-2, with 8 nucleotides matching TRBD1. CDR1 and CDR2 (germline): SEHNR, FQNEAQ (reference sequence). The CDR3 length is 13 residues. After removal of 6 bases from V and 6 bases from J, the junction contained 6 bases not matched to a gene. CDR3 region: CASREDRENGYTF. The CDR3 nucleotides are TGTGCCAGCAGGGAGGACAGGGAAAATGGCTACACCTTC.

The CDR3 loop reads CASSYTGPGYTF. In nucleotides, the CDR3 is TGTGCCAGCAGTTATACAGGGCCGGGCTACACCTTC. The chain couples TRBV6-1 to TRBJ1-2; possible D gene TRBD1, 6 bases. The CDR3 has 12 residues. Germline loops: CDR1 MNHNS, CDR2 SASEGT. V was pared by 5 bases and J by 8 bases, with 12 bases between.

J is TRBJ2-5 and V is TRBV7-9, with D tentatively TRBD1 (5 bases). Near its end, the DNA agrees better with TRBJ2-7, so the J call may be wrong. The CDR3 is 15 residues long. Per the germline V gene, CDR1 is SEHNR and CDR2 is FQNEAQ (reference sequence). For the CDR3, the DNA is TGTGCCAGCAGCTTAGTTGGGGCAGGGCACTACGAGCAGTACTTC. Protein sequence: CASSLVGAGHYEQYF.